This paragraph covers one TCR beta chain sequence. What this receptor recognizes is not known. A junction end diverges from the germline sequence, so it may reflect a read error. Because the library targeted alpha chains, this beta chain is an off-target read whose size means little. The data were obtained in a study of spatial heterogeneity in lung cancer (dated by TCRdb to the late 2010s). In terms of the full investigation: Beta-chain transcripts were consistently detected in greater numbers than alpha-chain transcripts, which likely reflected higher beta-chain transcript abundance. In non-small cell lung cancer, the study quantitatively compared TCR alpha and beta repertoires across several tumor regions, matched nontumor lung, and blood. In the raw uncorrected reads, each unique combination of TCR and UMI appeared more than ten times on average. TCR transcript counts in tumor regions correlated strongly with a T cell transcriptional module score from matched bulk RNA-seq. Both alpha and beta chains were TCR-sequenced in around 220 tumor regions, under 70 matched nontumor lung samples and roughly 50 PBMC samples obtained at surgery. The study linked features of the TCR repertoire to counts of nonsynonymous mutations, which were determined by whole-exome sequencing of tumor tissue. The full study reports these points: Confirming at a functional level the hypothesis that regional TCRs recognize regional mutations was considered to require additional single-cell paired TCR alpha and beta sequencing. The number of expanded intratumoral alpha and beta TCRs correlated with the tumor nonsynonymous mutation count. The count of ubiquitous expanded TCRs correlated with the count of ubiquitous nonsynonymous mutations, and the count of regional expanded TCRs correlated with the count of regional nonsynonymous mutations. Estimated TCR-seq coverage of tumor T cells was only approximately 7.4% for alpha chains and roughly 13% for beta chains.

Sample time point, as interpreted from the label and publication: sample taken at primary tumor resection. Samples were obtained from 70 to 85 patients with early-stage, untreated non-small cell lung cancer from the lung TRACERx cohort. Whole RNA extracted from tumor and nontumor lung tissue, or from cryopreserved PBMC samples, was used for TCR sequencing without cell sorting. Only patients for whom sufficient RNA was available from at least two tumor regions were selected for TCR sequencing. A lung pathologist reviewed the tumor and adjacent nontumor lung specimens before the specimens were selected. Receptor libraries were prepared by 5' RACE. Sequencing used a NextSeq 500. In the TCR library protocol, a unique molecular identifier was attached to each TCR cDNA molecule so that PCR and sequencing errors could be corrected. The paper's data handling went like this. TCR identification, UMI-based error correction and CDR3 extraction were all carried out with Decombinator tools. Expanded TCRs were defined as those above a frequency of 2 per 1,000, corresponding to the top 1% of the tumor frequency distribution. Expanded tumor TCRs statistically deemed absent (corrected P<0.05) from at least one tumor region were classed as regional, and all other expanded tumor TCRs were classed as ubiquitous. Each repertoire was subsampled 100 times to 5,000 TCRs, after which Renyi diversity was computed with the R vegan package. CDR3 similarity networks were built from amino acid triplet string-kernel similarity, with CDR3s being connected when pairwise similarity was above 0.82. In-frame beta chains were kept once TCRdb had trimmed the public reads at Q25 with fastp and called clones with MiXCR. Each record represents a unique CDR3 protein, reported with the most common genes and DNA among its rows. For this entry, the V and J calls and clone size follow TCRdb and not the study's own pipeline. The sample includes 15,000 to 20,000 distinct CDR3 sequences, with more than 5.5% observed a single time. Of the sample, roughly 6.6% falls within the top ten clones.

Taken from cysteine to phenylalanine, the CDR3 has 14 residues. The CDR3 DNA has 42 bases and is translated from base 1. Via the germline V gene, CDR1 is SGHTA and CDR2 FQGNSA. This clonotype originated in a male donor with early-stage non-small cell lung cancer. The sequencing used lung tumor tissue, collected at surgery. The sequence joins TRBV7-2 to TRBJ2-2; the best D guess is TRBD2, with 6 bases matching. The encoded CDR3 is CASGLHGGTGELFF. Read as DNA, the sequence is TGTGCCAGCGGCTTGCATGGGGGGACCGGGGAGCTGTTTTTT.